These 30 T cell receptor beta chains came from one sample sequenced in a study of cytomegalovirus exposure and HLA in healthy donors. The study ran its PCR with 60 Vbeta and 13 Jbeta primers. TCRdb keeps only in-frame clones here, not all; method: immunoSEQ multiplex PCR. In the table there are roughly 190,000 clones, about four fifths of which are singletons. Material for sequencing was PBMCs. The receptors derive from a woman aged 18-35 years in good health and CMV-seronegative.

The chain is built from TRBV30 and TRBJ1-2; D is undetermined. CDR1 is GTSNPN, CDR2 SVGIG, per germline (reference sequence). The ends were cut back, 0 bases at V and 8 bases at J, with 7 bases in the middle. This CDR3 comprises 11 residues. DNA of the CDR3: TGTGCCTGGAGTGTAGCGAAGGGCTACACCTTC. The encoded protein is CAWSVAKGYTF.

The V call is TRBV5-1, the J call TRBJ2-5; weak D call: TRBD2 (6 bases). Per germline, CDR1 SGHRS and CDR2 YFSETQ. Trimming removed 1 base at V and 5 bases at J, with 12 bases between. CDR3 length: 14 amino acids. CDR3 sequence reads: CASSLRGGRETQYF. Here the CDR3 DNA reads TGCGCCAGCAGCTTGCGCGGAGGGAGGGAGACCCAGTACTTC.

This chain joins TRBV6-1 and TRBJ1-1, with D possibly matching TRBD1 (5 bases). The CDR3 is made up of 18 amino acids. The germline V gene encodes CDR1 MNHNS and CDR2 SASEGT. V lost 4 bases and J 2 bases, leaving 23 bases between the germline ends. CDR3 residues: CASSAIWGSSGENTEAFF. In DNA, the CDR3 is TGTGCCAGCAGTGCAATTTGGGGCTCCTCGGGGGAAAACACTGAAGCTTTCTTT.

Here the CDR3 reads CASSSSGREQYF. Written as DNA, the CDR3 is TGTGCCAGCAGTTCCAGTGGGCGCGAGCAGTACTTC. The genes are TRBV6-5 and TRBJ2-7; no clear D gene. Trimming removed 4 bases at V and 6 bases at J, with 10 bases between. Per germline, CDR1 MNHEY and CDR2 SVGAGI. The CDR3 runs 12 residues.

In DNA, the CDR3 is TGTGCCACCGTATGGGACAGAGAAAAGCAAGAGACCCAGTACTTC. This sequence encodes CATVWDREKQETQYF. The V and J genes are TRBV27 and TRBJ2-5; 7 positions match TRBD1. The V segment lost 10 bases and the J segment 2 bases; nucleotides outside the gene matches: 13. This CDR3 region has 15 residues. The V gene's germline CDR1 is MNHEY and CDR2 SMNVEV (reference sequence).

DNA of the CDR3: TGTGCCAGCAGCTTGGGCGGGACAGGGCGAGAAAAACTGTTTTTT. Amino acid sequence: CASSLGGTGREKLFF. The chain joins TRBV5-4 to TRBJ1-4; 9 positions agree with TRBD1. V was pared by 0 bases and J by 8 bases, with 5 bases of the junction left unmatched. From germline, CDR1 is SGHNT and CDR2 YYREEE (reference sequence). The CDR3 is made up of 15 amino acids.

The chain employs TRBV11-2 and TRBJ2-2; 9 bases map to TRBD1. Per the germline V gene, CDR1 is SGHAT and CDR2 is FQNNGV. The CDR3 is made up of 15 amino acids. V lost 5 bases, J lost 6 bases, and 7 bases stayed unmatched. The CDR3 DNA sequence: TGTGCCAGCAGCCCACCGGGACAGGGAGCCGGGGAGCTGTTTTTT. As protein: CASSPPGQGAGELFF.

The chain recombines TRBV28 with TRBJ2-4; 7 bases line up with TRBD2. This CDR3 region has 16 residues. CDR1 is MDHEN, CDR2 SYDVKM, per germline. The junction had 6 bases not matched to a gene; V was cut back by 4 bases and J by 0 bases. CDR3 protein: CASSWDYTLAKNIQYF. The CDR3 DNA sequence: TGTGCCAGCAGTTGGGACTACACCTTAGCCAAAAACATTCAGTACTTC. Drawing the rest from reference TRBV28 and TRBJ2-4, the complete variable domain is DVKVTQSSRYLVKRTGEKVFLECVQDMDHENMFWYRQDPGLGLRLIYFSYDVKMKEKGDIPEGYSVSREKKERFSLILESASTNQTSMYLCASSWDYTLAKNIQYFGAGTRLSVL.

This chain connects TRBV28 to TRBJ2-7, with 14 nucleotides matching TRBD2. CDR3 length: 17 residues. Per the germline V gene, CDR1 is MDHEN and CDR2 is SYDVKM. Germline trimming cut 2 bases from V and 4 bases from J; bases unmatched to any gene: 7. The CDR3 loop is CASSLSQTSGRAYEQYF. The CDR3 coding sequence is TGTGCCAGCAGTTTAAGTCAGACTAGCGGGAGGGCTTACGAGCAGTACTTC.

The genes are TRBV7-9 and TRBJ2-1; 10 bases map to TRBD2. Germline trimming cut 5 bases from V and 6 bases from J; bases unmatched to any gene: 19. CDR3 length: 19 amino acids. Germline V lookup: CDR1 SEHNR, CDR2 FQNEAQ (reference sequence). CDR3 coding DNA: TGTGCCAGCAGCCCCCTAGCGGGAGCATATCGGGCTCTGGGCAATGAGCAGTTCTTC. Its protein product is CASSPLAGAYRALGNEQFF.

This clone was detected once. V gene TRBV19 combines with J gene TRBJ2-2; D is possibly TRBD1 (6 bases). The CDR3 runs 13 residues. Germline loops: CDR1 LNHDA, CDR2 SQIVND (reference sequence). Trimming pared 8 bases from V and 0 bases from J, leaving 7 bases between. The CDR3 protein is CASRQANTGELFF. The CDR3 bases are TGTGCCAGTCGACAGGCGAACACCGGGGAGCTGTTTTTT. The whole variable domain, filled in from reference TRBV19 and TRBJ2-2, reads DGGITQSPKYLFRKEGQNVTLSCEQNLNHDAMYWYRQDPGQGLRLIYYSQIVNDFQKGDIAEGYSVSREKKESFPLTVTSAQKNPTAFYLCASRQANTGELFFGEGSRLTVL.

The chain joins TRBV5-4 to TRBJ2-5, with D possibly matching TRBD2 (6 bases). The last part of the DNA fits TRBJ2-7 better; the J call may be wrong. The CDR3 contains 17 residues. Germline CDR1 reads SGHNT; CDR2 reads YYREEE (reference sequence). The CDR3 is CASRPYLAEGALGEQYF. CDR3 DNA: TGTGCCAGCAGGCCATACCTTGCGGAGGGAGCTCTCGGCGAGCAGTACTTC.

This clone was seen once. The rearrangement joins TRBV25-1 to TRBJ2-6; perhaps TRBD2 as D (7 bases). This CDR3 is 18 amino acids long. V lost 2 bases and J lost 2, with 16 bases in between. From germline, CDR1 is MGHDK and CDR2 SYGVNS. CDR3 in DNA: TGTGCCAGCAGTGAAAGGAATCGAGGGGGGGCTGGGGCCAACGTCCTGACTTTC. Protein sequence: CASSERNRGGAGANVLTF.

This chain connects TRBV7-2 to TRBJ1-2; 8 bases fit TRBD1. This CDR3 has 13 residues. The V segment lost 4 bases and the J segment 4 bases; nucleotides outside the gene matches: 2. Germline CDR1 is SGHTA and CDR2 is FQGNSA. The CDR3 DNA reads TGTGCCAGCAGCTCTGACAGGGGCTATGGCTACACCTTC. Amino acid sequence: CASSSDRGYGYTF.

This sequence joins TRBV19 and TRBJ2-1; weak D call: TRBD1 (5 bases). V lost 4 bases to trimming and J lost 4 bases, with 8 bases between them. CDR3 size: 13 residues. The germline gives CDR1 LNHDA, CDR2 SQIVND (reference sequence). CDR3 residues: CASSTKGYNEQFF. For the CDR3, the DNA is TGTGCCAGTAGTACGAAGGGGTACAATGAGCAGTTCTTC.

V and J are TRBV7-9 and TRBJ2-4; TRBD1 matches at 7 bases. This CDR3 region has 15 residues. The germline CDR1 and CDR2 sequences are SEHNR and FQNEAQ (reference sequence). J gave up 0 bases and V 2 bases, and 1 base lay outside the gene matches. CDR3 bases: TGTGCCAGCAGCTTATCAGGGGGAGCCAAAAACATTCAGTACTTC. It translates to CASSLSGGAKNIQYF.

This chain uses TRBV27 with TRBJ2-3; tentatively, D is TRBD1 (5 bases). The ends were cut back, 4 bases at V and 1 base at J, with 18 bases in the middle. Germline CDR1 MNHEY, CDR2 SMNVEV (reference sequence). The CDR3 is 17 residues long. The CDR3 loop reads CASSSTFTGPGTDTQYF. The DNA for the CDR3 is TGTGCCAGCAGTTCCACCTTCACAGGACCTGGCACAGATACGCAGTATTTT.

The V call is TRBV14, the J call TRBJ1-1, with a possible D match to TRBD1 (5 bases). Germline CDR1 reads SGHDN; CDR2 reads FVKESK. V was cut by 0 bases and J by 7 bases, with 9 bases left in between. The CDR3 has 13 amino acids. The CDR3 here is CASSQDRDSEAFF. The CDR3 DNA reads TGTGCCAGCAGCCAAGATCGAGACAGTGAAGCTTTCTTT.

In its sample, this clone was seen a few times. The chain employs TRBV4-1 and TRBJ1-5, with 9 bases that match TRBD1. Looked up from germline, CDR1 is MGHRA and CDR2 is YSYEKL. Trimming cost V 2 bases and J 7 bases; bases outside gene matches: 6. The CDR3 spans 15 residues. As DNA, the CDR3 is TGCGCCAGCAGCCAACTCACAGGGGGCAGACAGCCCCAGCATTTT. It yields the protein CASSQLTGGRQPQHF.

The chain is built from TRBV20-1 and TRBJ1-3; the D is unclear. V was trimmed by 7 bases and J by 3 bases, leaving 7 bases between them. CDR1 is DFQATT, CDR2 SNEGSKA, per germline (reference sequence). The CDR3 spans 11 residues. This chain's CDR3 is CSVYSGNTIYF. DNA for the CDR3: TGCAGTGTTTACAGTGGAAACACCATATATTTT.

The CDR3 sequence: CASSLSGGALGETQYF. The CDR3 region has the DNA TGTGCCAGCAGCTTATCGGGGGGGGCGCTTGGGGAGACCCAGTACTTC. The chain is built from TRBV7-2 and TRBJ2-5; TRBD2 matches at 8 bases. Germline CDR1 and CDR2: SGHTA and FQGNSA. With 2 bases clipped from V and 5 bases from J, the junction kept 10 bases outside the gene matches. CDR3 length equals 16 residues.

The rearrangement uses TRBV30 and TRBJ2-7; unclear D gene. The V end was cut by 0 bases, the J end by 3 bases, with 9 bases between. Germline V gene data show CDR1 as GTSNPN and CDR2 as SVGIG (reference sequence). The CDR3 is 13 amino acids. The CDR3 is CAWSVGGVYEQYV. DNA for the CDR3: TGTGCCTGGAGTGTCGGTGGAGTCTACGAGCAGTACGTC.

In this sample, this clone turned up once. The rearrangement joins TRBV7-9 to TRBJ2-3; tentative D call: TRBD2 (5 bases). The CDR3 contains 14 residues. Germline assignment: CDR1 SEHNR and CDR2 FQNEAQ (reference sequence). Trimming removed 10 bases at V and 3 bases at J, with 17 bases between. CDR3 bases: TGTGCCACCCGGGGTGTTTTTGTTACAGATACGCAGTATTTT. It yields the protein CATRGVFVTDTQYF. The full variable domain, in which reference TRBV7-9 and TRBJ2-3 provide the parts outside the CDR3, is DTGVSQNPRHKITKRGQNVTFRCDPISEHNRLYWYRQTLGQGPEFLTYFQNEAQLEKSRLLSDRFSAERPKGSFSTLEIQRTEQGDSAMYLCATRGVFVTDTQYFGPGTRLTVL.

This clone was found once. The chain recombines TRBV2 with TRBJ2-7, with D possibly being TRBD1 (5 bases). The V end was cut by 5 bases, the J end by 5 bases, with 19 bases between. The germline V gene has CDR1 SNHLY and CDR2 FYNNEI. CDR3 length: 15 amino acids. The CDR3 sequence: CASSPQVGVPHEQYF. The CDR3 DNA reads TGTGCCAGCAGTCCCCAGGTAGGGGTACCCCACGAGCAGTACTTC.

The gene calls are TRBV25-1 and TRBJ2-3, with 8 bases aligning to TRBD2. V dropped 3 bases and J dropped 3; count of bases not matched to a gene: 14. The CDR3 runs 18 residues. Germline lookup yields CDR1 MGHDK and CDR2 SYGVNS. The CDR3 coding sequence is TGTGCCAGCAGTGAGGGTGCTAGCGGGTCTATTGGTACAGATACGCAGTATTTT. It encodes CASSEGASGSIGTDTQYF.

The chain's CDR3 is CASSLDTSGSRETQYF. The CDR3 DNA reads TGCGCCAGCAGCTTGGATACTAGCGGGAGCCGAGAGACCCAGTACTTC. The chain has TRBV5-1 and TRBJ2-5; 11 bases align to TRBD2. CDR3 length equals 16 residues. Germline values: CDR1 SGHRS, CDR2 YFSETQ. The V gene end was trimmed by 0 bases and the J gene end by 4 bases; junction bases not matched to a gene: 5.

The rearrangement joins TRBV4-1 to TRBJ2-3; D is unclear. Germline V gene sequence: CDR1 MGHRA, CDR2 YSYEKL. The CDR3 runs to 15 residues. The ends were cut back, 0 bases at V and 0 bases at J, with 7 bases in the middle. CDR3 residues: CASSQEPVSTDTQYF. The CDR3 DNA reads TGCGCCAGCAGCCAAGAGCCAGTGAGCACAGATACGCAGTATTTT.

This clone was seen only a few times. The chain carries TRBV6-5 and TRBJ1-3; a possible D gene is TRBD1 (6 bases). Germline V lookup: CDR1 MNHEY, CDR2 SVGAGI. With 4 bases removed from V and 7 bases from J, the gap between germline ends came to 8 bases. This CDR3 has 12 amino acids. The CDR3 here is CASSSQGNTIYF. CDR3 nucleotides: TGTGCCAGCAGTTCACAGGGTAACACCATATATTTT.

This rearrangement joins TRBV28 to TRBJ2-3; 8 bases are shared with TRBD2. Germline trimming cut 6 bases from V and 7 bases from J; bases unmatched to any gene: 15. Germline V gene lookup returns CDR1 MDHEN and CDR2 SYDVKM. CDR3 size: 16 residues. CDR3 protein: CASSSHLGAGGNTQYF. For the CDR3, the DNA is TGTGCCAGCAGCTCTCATCTCGGGGCGGGGGGAAATACGCAGTATTTT.

This chain links TRBV19 with TRBJ1-1; D is ambiguous. V shed 0 bases and J shed 0 bases, with 11 bases lying between them. This CDR3 has 16 residues. CDR1 is LNHDA, CDR2 SQIVND, per germline (reference sequence). In nucleotides, the CDR3 is TGTGCCAGTAGTATAGATGGCCTGCGGTTGAACACTGAAGCTTTCTTT. This codes for CASSIDGLRLNTEAFF.